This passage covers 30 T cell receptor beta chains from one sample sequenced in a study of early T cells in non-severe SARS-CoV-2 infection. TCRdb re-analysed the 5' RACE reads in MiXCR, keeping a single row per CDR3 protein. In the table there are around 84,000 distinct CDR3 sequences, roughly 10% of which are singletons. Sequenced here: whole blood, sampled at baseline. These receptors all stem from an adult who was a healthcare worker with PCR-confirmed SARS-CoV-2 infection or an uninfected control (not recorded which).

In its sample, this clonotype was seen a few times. The chain's CDR3 is CASEDTRRGYTF. The CDR3 DNA reads TGTGCCAGTGAGGACACTCGGCGGGGCTACACCTTC. This sequence joins TRBV19 and TRBJ1-2, with D possibly TRBD1 on 5 matching bases. Germline CDR1 and CDR2: LNHDA and SQIVND (reference sequence). V lost 8 bases and J 8 bases, leaving 15 bases between the germline ends. This CDR3 has 12 amino acids. The whole variable domain, remainder taken from reference TRBV19 and TRBJ1-2, is DGGITQSPKYLFRKEGQNVTLSCEQNLNHDAMYWYRQDPGQGLRLIYYSQIVNDFQKGDIAEGYSVSREKKESFPLTVTSAQKNPTAFYLCASEDTRRGYTFGSGTRLTVV.

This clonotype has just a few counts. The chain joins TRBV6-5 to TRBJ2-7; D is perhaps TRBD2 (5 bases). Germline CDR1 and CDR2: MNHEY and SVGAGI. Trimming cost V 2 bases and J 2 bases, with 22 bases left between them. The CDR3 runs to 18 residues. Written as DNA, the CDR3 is TGTGCCAGCAGTTACCGAATAGCCCGGGGTTTGAGGGCCTACGAGCAGTACTTC. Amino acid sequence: CASSYRIARGLRAYEQYF.

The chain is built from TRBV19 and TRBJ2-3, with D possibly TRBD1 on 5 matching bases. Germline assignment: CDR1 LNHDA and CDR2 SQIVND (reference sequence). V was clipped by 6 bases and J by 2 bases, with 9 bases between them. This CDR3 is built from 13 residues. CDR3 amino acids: CASSPGHTDTQYF. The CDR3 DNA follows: TGTGCCAGTAGCCCTGGACACACAGATACGCAGTATTTT.

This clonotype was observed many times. The CDR3 protein is CSGYRSQETQYF. CDR3 nucleotides: TGCAGCGGCTACAGGAGCCAAGAGACCCAGTACTTC. V usage is TRBV29-1 and J usage is TRBJ2-5; D is possibly TRBD1 (5 bases). V lost 7 bases to trimming and J lost 1 base, with 10 bases between them. CDR3 length: 12 amino acids. The germline gives CDR1 SQVTM, CDR2 ANQGSEA.

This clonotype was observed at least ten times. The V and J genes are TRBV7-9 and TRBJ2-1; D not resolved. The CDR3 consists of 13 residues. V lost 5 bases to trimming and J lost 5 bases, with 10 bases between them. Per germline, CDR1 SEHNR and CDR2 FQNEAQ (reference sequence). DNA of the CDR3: TGTGCCAGCAGCATGGACGGAGACAATGAGCAGTTCTTC. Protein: CASSMDGDNEQFF. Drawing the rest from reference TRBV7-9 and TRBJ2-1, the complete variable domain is DTGVSQNPRHKITKRGQNVTFRCDPISEHNRLYWYRQTLGQGPEFLTYFQNEAQLEKSRLLSDRFSAERPKGSFSTLEIQRTEQGDSAMYLCASSMDGDNEQFFGPGTRLTVL.

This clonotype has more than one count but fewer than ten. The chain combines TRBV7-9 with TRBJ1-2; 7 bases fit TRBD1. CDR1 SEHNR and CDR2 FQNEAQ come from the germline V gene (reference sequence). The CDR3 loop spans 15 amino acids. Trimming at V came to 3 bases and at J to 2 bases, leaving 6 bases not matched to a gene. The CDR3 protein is CASSFVTGPNYGYTF. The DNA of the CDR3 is TGTGCCAGCAGCTTCGTGACAGGGCCCAACTATGGCTACACCTTC. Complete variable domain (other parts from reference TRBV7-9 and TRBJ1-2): DTGVSQNPRHKITKRGQNVTFRCDPISEHNRLYWYRQTLGQGPEFLTYFQNEAQLEKSRLLSDRFSAERPKGSFSTLEIQRTEQGDSAMYLCASSFVTGPNYGYTFGSGTRLTVV.

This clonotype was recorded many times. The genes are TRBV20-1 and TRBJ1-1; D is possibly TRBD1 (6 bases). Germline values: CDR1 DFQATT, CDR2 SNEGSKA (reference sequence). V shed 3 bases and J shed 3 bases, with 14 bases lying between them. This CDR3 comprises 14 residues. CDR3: CSARMGGPYTEAFF. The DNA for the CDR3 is TGCAGTGCTAGGATGGGGGGCCCCTACACTGAAGCTTTCTTT.

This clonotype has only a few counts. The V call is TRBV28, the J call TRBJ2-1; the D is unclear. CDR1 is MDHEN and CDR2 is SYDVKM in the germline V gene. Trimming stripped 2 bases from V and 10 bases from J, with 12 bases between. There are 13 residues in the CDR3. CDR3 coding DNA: TGTGCCAGCAGTTTACCCGGAGCCTGGGAGCAGTTCTTC. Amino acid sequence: CASSLPGAWEQFF. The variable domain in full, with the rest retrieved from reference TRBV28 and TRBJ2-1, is DVKVTQSSRYLVKRTGEKVFLECVQDMDHENMFWYRQDPGLGLRLIYFSYDVKMKEKGDIPEGYSVSREKKERFSLILESASTNQTSMYLCASSLPGAWEQFFGPGTRLTVL.

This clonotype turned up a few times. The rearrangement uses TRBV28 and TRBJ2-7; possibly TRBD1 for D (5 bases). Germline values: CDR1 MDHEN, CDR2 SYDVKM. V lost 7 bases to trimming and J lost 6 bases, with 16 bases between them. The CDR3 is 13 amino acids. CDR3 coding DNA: TGTGCCAGCATGGGGCGTCCCGTTTTCGAGCAGTACTTC. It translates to CASMGRPVFEQYF.

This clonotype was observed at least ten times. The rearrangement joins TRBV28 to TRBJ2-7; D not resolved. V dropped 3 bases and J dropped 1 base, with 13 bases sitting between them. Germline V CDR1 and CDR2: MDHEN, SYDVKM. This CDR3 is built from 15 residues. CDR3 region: CASSLPPAISYEQYF. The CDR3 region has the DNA TGTGCCAGCAGTTTGCCCCCTGCTATTTCCTACGAGCAGTACTTC.

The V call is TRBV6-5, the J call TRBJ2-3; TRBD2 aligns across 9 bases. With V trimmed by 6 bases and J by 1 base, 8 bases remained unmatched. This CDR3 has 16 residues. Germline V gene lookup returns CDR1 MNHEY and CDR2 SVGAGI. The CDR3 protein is CASSSIAGVGTDTQYF. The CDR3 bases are TGTGCCAGCAGCTCAATAGCGGGAGTGGGCACAGATACGCAGTATTTT.

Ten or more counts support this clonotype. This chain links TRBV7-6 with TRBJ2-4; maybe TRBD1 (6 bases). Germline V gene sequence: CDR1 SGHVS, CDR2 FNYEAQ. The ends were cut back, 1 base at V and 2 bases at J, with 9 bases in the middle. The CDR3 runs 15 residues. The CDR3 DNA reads TGTGCCAGCAGCTTAGGGGGGCCGTCCAAAAACATTCAGTACTTC. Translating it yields CASSLGGPSKNIQYF. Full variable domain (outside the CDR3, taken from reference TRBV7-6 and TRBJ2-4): GAGVSQSPRYKVTKRGQDVALRCDPISGHVSLYWYRQALGQGPEFLTYFNYEAQQDKSGLPNDRFSAERPEGSISTLTIQRTEQRDSAMYRCASSLGGPSKNIQYFGAGTRLSVL.

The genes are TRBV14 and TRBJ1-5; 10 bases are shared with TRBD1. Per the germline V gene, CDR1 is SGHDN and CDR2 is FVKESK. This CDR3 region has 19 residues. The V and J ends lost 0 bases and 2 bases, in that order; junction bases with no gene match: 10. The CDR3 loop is CASSQEGISGTGGNQPQHF. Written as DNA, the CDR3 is TGTGCCAGCAGCCAAGAGGGAATTTCTGGGACAGGGGGCAATCAGCCCCAGCATTTT.

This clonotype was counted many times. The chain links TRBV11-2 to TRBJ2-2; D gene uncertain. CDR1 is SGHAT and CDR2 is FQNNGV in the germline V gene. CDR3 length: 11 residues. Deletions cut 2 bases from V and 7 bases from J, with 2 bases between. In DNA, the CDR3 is TGTGCCAGCAGCTTAATCGGGGAGCTGTTTTTT. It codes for CASSLIGELFF.

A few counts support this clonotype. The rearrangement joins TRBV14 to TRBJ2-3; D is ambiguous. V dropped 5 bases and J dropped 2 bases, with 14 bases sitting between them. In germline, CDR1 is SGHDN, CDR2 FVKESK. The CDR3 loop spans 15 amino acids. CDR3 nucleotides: TGTGCCAGCAGCTACGACACTCCGATCACAGATACGCAGTATTTT. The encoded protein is CASSYDTPITDTQYF.

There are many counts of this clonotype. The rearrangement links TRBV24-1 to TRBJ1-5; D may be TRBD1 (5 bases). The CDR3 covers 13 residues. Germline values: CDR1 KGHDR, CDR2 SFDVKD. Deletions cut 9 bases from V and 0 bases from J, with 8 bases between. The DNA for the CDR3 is TGTGCCACCGAAGGGGATAGCAATCAGCCCCAGCATTTT. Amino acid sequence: CATEGDSNQPQHF.

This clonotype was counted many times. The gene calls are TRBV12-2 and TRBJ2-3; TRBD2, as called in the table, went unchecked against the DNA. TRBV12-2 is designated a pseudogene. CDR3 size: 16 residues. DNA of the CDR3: TGTGCAAGTCGCTTAAGTAGCGGGAGACCCCCAGATACGCAGTATTTT. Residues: CASRLSSGRPPDTQYF.

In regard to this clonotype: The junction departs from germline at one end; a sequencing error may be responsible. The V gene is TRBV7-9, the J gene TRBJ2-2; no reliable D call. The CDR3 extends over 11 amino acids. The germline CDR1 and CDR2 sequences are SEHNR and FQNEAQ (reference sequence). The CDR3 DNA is TGTACCAGCAGCTTAAGCGGGGAGCTGTTTTTT. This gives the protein CTSSLSGELFF.

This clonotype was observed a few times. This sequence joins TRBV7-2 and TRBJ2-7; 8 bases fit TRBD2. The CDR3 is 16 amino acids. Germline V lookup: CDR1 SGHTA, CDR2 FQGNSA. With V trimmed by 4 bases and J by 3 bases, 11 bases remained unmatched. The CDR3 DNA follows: TGTGCCAGCAGCTCGACCCGGGGACTAGTGTTCTACGAGCAGTACTTC. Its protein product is CASSSTRGLVFYEQYF.

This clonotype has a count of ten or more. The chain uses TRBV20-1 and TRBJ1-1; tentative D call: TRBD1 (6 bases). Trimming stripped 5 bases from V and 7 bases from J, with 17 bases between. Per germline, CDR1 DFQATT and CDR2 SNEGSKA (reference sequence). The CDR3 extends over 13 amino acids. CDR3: CSADNADSLEAFF. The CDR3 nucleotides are TGCAGTGCTGATAATGCGGACAGCCTTGAAGCTTTCTTT.

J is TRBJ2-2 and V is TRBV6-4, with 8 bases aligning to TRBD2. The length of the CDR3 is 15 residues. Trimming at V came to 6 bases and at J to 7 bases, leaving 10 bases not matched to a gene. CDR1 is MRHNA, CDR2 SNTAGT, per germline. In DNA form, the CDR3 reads TGTGCCAGCAGCCGAAGCGGGAGTTTTAACGGGGAGCTGTTTTTT. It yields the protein CASSRSGSFNGELFF.

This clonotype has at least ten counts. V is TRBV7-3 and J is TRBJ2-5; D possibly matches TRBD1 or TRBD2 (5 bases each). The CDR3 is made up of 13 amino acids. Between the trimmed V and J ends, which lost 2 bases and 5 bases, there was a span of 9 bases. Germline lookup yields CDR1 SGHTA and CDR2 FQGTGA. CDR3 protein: CASSLVGGETQYF. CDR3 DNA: TGTGCCAGCAGCTTAGTTGGGGGTGAGACCCAGTACTTC.

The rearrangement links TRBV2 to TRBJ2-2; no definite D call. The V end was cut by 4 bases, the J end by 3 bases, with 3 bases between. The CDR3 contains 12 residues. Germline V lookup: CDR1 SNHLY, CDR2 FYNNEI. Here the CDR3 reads CASSVYTGELFF. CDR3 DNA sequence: TGTGCCAGCAGTGTATACACCGGGGAGCTGTTTTTT. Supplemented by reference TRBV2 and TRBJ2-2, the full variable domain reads EPEVTQTPSHQVTQMGQEVILRCVPISNHLYFYWYRQILGQKVEFLVSFYNNEISEKSEIFDDQFSVERPDGSNFTLKIRSTKLEDSAMYFCASSVYTGELFFGEGSRLTVL.

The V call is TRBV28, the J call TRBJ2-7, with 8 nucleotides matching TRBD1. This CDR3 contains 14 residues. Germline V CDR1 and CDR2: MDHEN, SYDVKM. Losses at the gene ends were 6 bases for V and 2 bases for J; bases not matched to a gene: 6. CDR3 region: CASSRTGIAYEQYF. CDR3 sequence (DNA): TGTGCCAGCAGCCGGACAGGGATAGCCTACGAGCAGTACTTC.

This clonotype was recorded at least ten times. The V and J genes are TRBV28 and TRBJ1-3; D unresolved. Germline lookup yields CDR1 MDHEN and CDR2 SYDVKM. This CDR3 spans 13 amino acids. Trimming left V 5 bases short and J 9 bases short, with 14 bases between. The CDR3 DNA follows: TGTGCCAGCAGTCCTATAGGCACTCGCACCATATATTTT. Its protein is CASSPIGTRTIYF.

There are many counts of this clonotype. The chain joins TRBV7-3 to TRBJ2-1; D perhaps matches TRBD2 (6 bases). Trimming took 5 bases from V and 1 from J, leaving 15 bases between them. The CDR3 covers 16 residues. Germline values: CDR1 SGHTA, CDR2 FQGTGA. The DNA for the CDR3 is TGTGCCAGCAGCGGGGGGTCGGGACGGTCCTACAATGAGCAGTTCTTC. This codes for CASSGGSGRSYNEQFF.

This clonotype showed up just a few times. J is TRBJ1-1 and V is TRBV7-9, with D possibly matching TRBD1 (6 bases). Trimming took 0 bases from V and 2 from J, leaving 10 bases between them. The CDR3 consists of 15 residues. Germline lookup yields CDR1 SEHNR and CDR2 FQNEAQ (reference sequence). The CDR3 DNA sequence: TGTGCCAGCAGCTTAGCGGGACACCCTAACACTGAAGCTTTCTTT. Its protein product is CASSLAGHPNTEAFF. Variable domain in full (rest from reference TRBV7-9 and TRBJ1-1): DTGVSQNPRHKITKRGQNVTFRCDPISEHNRLYWYRQTLGQGPEFLTYFQNEAQLEKSRLLSDRFSAERPKGSFSTLEIQRTEQGDSAMYLCASSLAGHPNTEAFFGQGTRLTVV.

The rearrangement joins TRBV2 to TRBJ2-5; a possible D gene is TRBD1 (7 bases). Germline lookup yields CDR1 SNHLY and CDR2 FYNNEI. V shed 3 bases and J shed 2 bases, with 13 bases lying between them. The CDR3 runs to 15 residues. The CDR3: CASSEEGAFQETQYF. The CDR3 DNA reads TGTGCCAGCAGTGAGGAGGGGGCCTTTCAAGAGACCCAGTACTTC.

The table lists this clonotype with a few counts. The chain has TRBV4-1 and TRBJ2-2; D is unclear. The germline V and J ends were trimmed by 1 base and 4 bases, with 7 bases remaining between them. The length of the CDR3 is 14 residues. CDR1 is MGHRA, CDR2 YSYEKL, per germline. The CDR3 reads CASSQGFTTGELFF. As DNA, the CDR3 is TGCGCCAGCAGCCAAGGCTTTACCACCGGGGAGCTGTTTTTT.

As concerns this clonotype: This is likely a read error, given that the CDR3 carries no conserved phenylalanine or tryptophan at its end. In DNA form, the CDR3 reads TGCAGTGCTAGGCAGGGCACAGATACGCAGTATTCT. This sequence encodes CSARQGTDTQYS. The genes are TRBV20-1 and TRBJ2-3; D not certain. Germline lookup yields CDR1 DFQATT and CDR2 SNEGSKA (reference sequence). V gave up 3 bases and J gave up 1 base, with 5 bases separating them. This CDR3 comprises 12 residues.